This T cell receptor (beta chain) is from a study of blood T cells in healthy people across ages. General study findings and limits: No one knew whether donors had CMV, which possibly confounded expanded clonotype changes.

As regards this clonotype: Antigen: not known.

Germline V gives CDR1 SGHTA, CDR2 FQGNSA. The CDR3 consists of 16 residues. Trimming pared 1 base from V and 5 bases from J, leaving 15 bases between. The use of a sample-barcoded 5' primer and a J-beta primer mix characterized a second PCR of roughly 7 to 11 cycles. A single record per CDR3 protein comes from TCRdb applying MiXCR to the 5' RACE reads. The data show about 780,000 distinct CDR3 sequences, with less than 60% seen just once and around a sixth held by the top ten. The chain employs TRBV7-2 and TRBJ1-5, with a tentative D call TRBD1 (6 bases). Sequenced sample: blood. The receptor was derived from an elderly man in good health. The CDR3 DNA reads TGTGCCAGCAGCTTAGTTGGGACAAGGATGGATCAGCCCCAGCATTTT. Its protein product is CASSLVGTRMDQPQHF.